This TCR beta chain appears in the sequencing data of a study of sequential checkpoint blockade in melanoma. Study-wide context: Patients were randomized 1:1 to nivolumab-then-ipilimumab or ipilimumab-then-nivolumab first-line.

The CDR3 has 13 amino acids. Germline-derived CDR1 and CDR2 are SGHRS and YFSETQ. Profiled with immunoSEQ multiplex PCR; TCRdb holds only in-frame clones, not every one. The sample records approximately 10,000 clones, 78% being singletons. Noted treatment: randomized to nivolumab then ipilimumab (arm A) or the reverse (arm B). DNA-damaging chemotherapy had not been given to any patient beforehand. From thawed PBMCs, live CD3+CD8+ cells negative for CD19 and CD56 were sorted. The source of this sequence is a human donor with melanoma. Sequences were derived from CD8+ T cells sorted from blood (inferred from file names), sampled from a patient given nivolumab and ipilimumab in sequence. This rearrangement joins TRBV5-1 to TRBJ2-5, with D perhaps TRBD1 (5 bases). The better agreement between TRBJ2-7 and the DNA end casts doubt on the J call. Here the CDR3 DNA reads TGCGCCAGCAGCTTGGCCAGGGCCTACGAGCAGTACTTC. This translates into CASSLARAYEQYF.